Shown below are 10 T cell receptor beta chains from a single sample sequenced in a study of T cell clonality in common variable immunodeficiency. Sequenced by immunoSEQ multiplex PCR; TCRdb stores in-frame clones only, minus some. The data show some 39,000 clones, with none appearing a single time. What was sequenced was peripheral blood mononuclear cells. The receptors stem from a person aged 18 to 70 in good health.

This clone was seen ten or more times. Read sequence stops 3 residues before the CDR3 end, and the germline J gene provides the missing end. This chain uses TRBV6-2 or TRBV6-3 with TRBJ2-3, with 12 bases identical to TRBD2. The length of the CDR3 is 17 residues. Germline CDR1 reads MNHEY; CDR2 reads SVGEGT. Losses at the gene ends were 6 bases for V and 0 bases for J; bases not matched to a gene: 7. The CDR3 spells CASRRAGTSGSTDTQYF. CDR3 DNA, as far as it was read: TGTGCCAGCAGACGAGCCGGGACTAGCGGGAGCACAGATACG.

This clone came up many times. The CDR3 is cut off 3 residues early in the read; its end comes from the germline J gene. The chain combines TRBV29-1 with TRBJ2-5; 11 bases map to TRBD2. CDR1 is SQVTM, CDR2 ANQGSEA, per germline. This CDR3 is 12 amino acids long. V was pared by 5 bases and J by 5 bases, with 1 base of the junction left unmatched. The covered CDR3 bases are TGCAGCGTTCCTAGCGGGAGGGAGACC. Amino acids: CSVPSGRET. The CDR3 in full is CSVPSGRETQYF.

This clone was observed at least ten times. The CDR3 extends 3 residues past the end of the read, so its final part is completed from the germline J gene. This sequence joins TRBV2 and TRBJ2-7; 8 nucleotides align to TRBD2. CDR1 and CDR2 from the germline V gene are SNHLY and FYNNEI. This CDR3 is 15 amino acids long. J was trimmed by 1 base and V by 2 bases; bases with no gene match: 4. The CDR3 region is CASSESGSRSYEQYF. The part of the CDR3 DNA that was read is TGTGCCAGCAGTGAAAGCGGGAGCCGTTCCTACGAG.

This clone was counted at least ten times. The read terminates 3 residues before the CDR3 end, so the remaining end is supplied by the germline J gene. The chain links TRBV6-2 or TRBV6-3 to TRBJ2-1, with D tentatively TRBD2 (5 bases). Per germline, CDR1 MNHEY and CDR2 SVGEGT. V lost 8 bases to trimming and J lost 6 bases, with 5 bases between them. The CDR3 is made up of 10 amino acids. CDR3 amino acids: CASRGNEQFF. The DNA read from the CDR3 is TGTGCCAGCCGGGGCAATGAG.

This clone was observed many times. The sequenced fragment ends 3 residues before the CDR3 boundary, so the rest is inferred from the germline J gene. This chain uses TRBV9 with TRBJ2-7; 8 nucleotides align to TRBD2. The CDR3 covers 14 residues. Per the germline V gene, CDR1 is SGDLS and CDR2 is YYNGEE. V was pared by 3 bases and J by 5 bases, with 7 bases of the junction left unmatched. The CDR3 sequence: CASSASGSIDEQYF. The part of the CDR3 DNA that was read is TGTGCCAGCAGCGCGAGCGGGAGTATCGACGAG.

This clone was seen many times. The CDR3 goes on 3 residues after the read ends, and that part is filled in from the germline J gene. The V call is TRBV6-1, the J call TRBJ1-5, with a possible D match to TRBD1 (5 bases). Trimming left V 2 bases short and J 6 bases short, with 8 bases between. This CDR3 comprises 13 residues. Germline CDR1 reads MNHNS; CDR2 reads SASEGT. CDR3 amino acids: CASSEQGGQPQHF. The CDR3 bases that were read are TGTGCCAGCAGTGAACAGGGAGGTCAGCCC.

Ten or more counts support this clone. The CDR3 end falls 3 residues outside the read, so it is completed with the germline J gene. This sequence joins TRBV5-4 and TRBJ1-1; 7 bases line up with TRBD1. Trimming removed 5 bases from V and 4 bases from J; junction bases left unmatched: 5. Germline lookup yields CDR1 SGHNT and CDR2 YYREEE (reference sequence). The CDR3 spans 13 residues. This CDR3 reads CASSWTGRTEAFF. The CDR3 bases that were read are TGTGCCAGCAGTTGGACAGGACGCACTGAA.

There are many counts of this clone. The read terminates 3 residues before the CDR3 end, so the remaining end is supplied by the germline J gene. The V gene is TRBV6-2 or TRBV6-3, the J gene TRBJ2-3; TRBD1 aligns across 8 bases. The junction had 11 bases not matched to a gene; V was cut back by 6 bases and J by 0 bases. The CDR3 covers 17 residues. Germline assignment: CDR1 MNHEY and CDR2 SVGEGT. This chain's CDR3 is CASRPGQGKTSTDTQYF. The sequenced part of the CDR3 DNA is TGTGCCAGCAGGCCCGGACAGGGTAAAACTAGCACAGATACG.

This clone has ten or more counts. The CDR3 end lies 3 residues beyond the end of the read and is filled in from the germline J gene. The V and J genes are TRBV7-3 and TRBJ2-1, with D perhaps TRBD2 (5 bases). The CDR3 runs 16 residues. Trimming stripped 6 bases from V and 8 bases from J, with 23 bases between. The germline V gene has CDR1 SGHTA and CDR2 FQGTGA. The CDR3 loop is CASRVTTNVLNDEQFF. The sequenced CDR3 bases are TGTGCCAGCAGGGTGACTACGAACGTTTTGAATGATGAG.

This clone was found many times. Read coverage stops 3 residues before the CDR3 terminus; the germline J gene supplies the remainder. The chain combines TRBV7-3 with TRBJ2-1, with D tentatively TRBD2 (6 bases). V lost 2 bases and J lost 4, with 12 bases in between. In germline, CDR1 is SGHTA, CDR2 FQGTGA. This CDR3 comprises 15 residues. The covered CDR3 bases are TGTGCCAGCAGCTTAGGGGCGGGGCTATACAATGAG. Translation gives CASSLGAGLYNE. From start to end, the CDR3 is CASSLGAGLYNEQFF.